Below, one T cell receptor (beta chain) is given with its context. These data are taken from a study of OX40 agonist ivuxolimab in advanced cancers. This table comes from immunoSEQ multiplex PCR, and its TCRdb copy is limited to in-frame clones, with some not included. The sample yields about 54,000 clones, approximately 89% seen once. The trim removed 7 bases at V and 4 bases at J, leaving 15 bases unmatched. CDR1 is SNHLY and CDR2 is FYNNEI in the germline V gene. The CDR3 spans 16 residues. This chain uses TRBV2 with TRBJ2-7, with 8 bases fitting TRBD1. The sample consisted of CD4+ or CD8+ T cells sorted from blood, taken in a trial of the OX40 agonist ivuxolimab. This receptor was identified in an adult with an advanced solid tumor such as melanoma, head and neck, liver or kidney cancer. In DNA form, the CDR3 reads TGTGCCAGCATCAAAAACTCCGGGACAGGATCATACGAGCAGTACTTC. Translated: CASIKNSGTGSYEQYF.